This TCR beta chain originates from a study of cytomegalovirus exposure and HLA in healthy donors. Between the trimmed V and J ends, which lost 0 bases and 10 bases, there was a span of 7 bases. The CDR3 sequence is 13 residues long. The germline V gene encodes CDR1 MNHNS and CDR2 SASEGT. The PCR used 60 Vbeta and 13 Jbeta primers. This table comes from immunoSEQ multiplex PCR, and its TCRdb copy is limited to in-frame clones, with some not included. The sample includes some 150,000 clones, 73% of them seen just once. Sample: PBMCs. This TCR came from a human donor in good health. This rearrangement joins TRBV6-1 to TRBJ1-6; D is ambiguous. The CDR3 DNA reads as TGTGCCAGCAGTGAAGCCCTCTCCTCACCCCTCCACTTT. Protein sequence: CASSEALSSPLHF.